The entry below gives a single T cell receptor beta chain sequence along with its context. Its antigen is still unknown. The data were taken from a study of a mutant IDH1 vaccine in newly diagnosed glioma. Across the whole study: Receipt of radiotherapy, temozolomide, or both preceded the study, and most received both. Whole-study findings and limits: The study observed vaccine-induced immune responses in roughly 93% of patients. Shifts in the top peripheral T cell clonotypes seemed unrelated to pseudoprogression.

The time point denotes: baseline, week 1 (first vaccination visit). Described treatment: pre-vaccination baseline after standard-of-care therapy. The donor cohort comprised cases of new WHO grade 3 or 4 IDH1-mutant, ATRX-lost astrocytoma. Using immunoSEQ multiplex PCR, the repertoire was profiled, and TCRdb retains in-frame clones only, with some absent. The data show roughly 70,000 clones, with about 83% seen just once and roughly 4.4% held by the top ten. Germline loops: CDR1 LGHNA, CDR2 YNFKEQ. V was clipped by 0 bases and J by 4 bases, with 14 bases between them. This CDR3 comprises 16 residues. The source of this sequence is a woman aged 18-35 years with glioma. Some clones in this sample may be carry-over from other donors' samples. This material consisted of peripheral blood mononuclear cells (PBMCs), taken from a glioma patient treated with radiotherapy, temozolomide or both. J is TRBJ2-3 and V is TRBV4-2; a weak D match, TRBD1 (5 bases). CDR3 nucleotide sequence: TGTGCCAGCAGCCAAGATGGGCAGGGTAAGGCAGATACGCAGTATTTT. It codes for CASSQDGQGKADTQYF.